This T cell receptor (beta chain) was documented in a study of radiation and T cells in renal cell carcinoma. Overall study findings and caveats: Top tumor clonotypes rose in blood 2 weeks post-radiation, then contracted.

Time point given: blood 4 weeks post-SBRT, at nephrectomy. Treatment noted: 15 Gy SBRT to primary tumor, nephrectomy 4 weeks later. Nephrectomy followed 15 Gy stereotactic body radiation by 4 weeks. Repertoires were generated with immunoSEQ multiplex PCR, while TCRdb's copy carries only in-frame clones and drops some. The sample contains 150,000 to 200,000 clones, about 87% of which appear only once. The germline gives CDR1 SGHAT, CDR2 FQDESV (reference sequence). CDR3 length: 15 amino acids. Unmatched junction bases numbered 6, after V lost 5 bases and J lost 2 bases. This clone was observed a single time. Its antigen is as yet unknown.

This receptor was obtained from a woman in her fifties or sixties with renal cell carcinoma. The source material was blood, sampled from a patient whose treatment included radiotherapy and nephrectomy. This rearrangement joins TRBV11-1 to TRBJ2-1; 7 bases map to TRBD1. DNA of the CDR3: TGTGCCAGCAGCCCCGGGACAGAGACCTACAATGAGCAGTTCTTC. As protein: CASSPGTETYNEQFF.